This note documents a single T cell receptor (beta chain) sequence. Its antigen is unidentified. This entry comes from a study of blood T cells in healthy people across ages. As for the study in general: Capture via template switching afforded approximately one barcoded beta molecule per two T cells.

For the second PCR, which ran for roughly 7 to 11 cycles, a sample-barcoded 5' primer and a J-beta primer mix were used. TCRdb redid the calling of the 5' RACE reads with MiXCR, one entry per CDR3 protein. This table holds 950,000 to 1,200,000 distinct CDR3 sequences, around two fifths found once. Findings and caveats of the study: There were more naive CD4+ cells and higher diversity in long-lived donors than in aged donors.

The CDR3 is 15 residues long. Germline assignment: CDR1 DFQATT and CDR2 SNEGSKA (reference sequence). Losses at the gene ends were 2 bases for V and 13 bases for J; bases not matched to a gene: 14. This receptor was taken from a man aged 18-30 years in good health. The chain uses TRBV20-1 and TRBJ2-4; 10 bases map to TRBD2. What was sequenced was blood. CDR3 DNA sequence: TGCAGTGCTAGAACTGAGCGGGGGGGTTACAATGAGCAGTACTTC. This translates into CSARTERGGYNEQYF.